Below, 27 T cell receptor beta chains from the same sample are listed, as sequenced in a study of T cell responses to AZD1222 COVID-19 vaccine. Assay: immunoSEQ multiplex PCR; the TCRdb copy retains only in-frame clones and omits some. The repertoire consists of 84,000 or so clones, with about 90% occurring once and the leading ten covering about 16%. Sequenced material: peripheral blood, taken on day 0 of AZD1222 vaccination. Receptors originate from an adult in good health.

The J gene is TRBJ2-2, the V gene TRBV11-2; D assignment may be TRBD1 or TRBD2 (6 bases each). Trimming removed 3 bases at V and 0 bases at J, with 8 bases between. Germline lookup yields CDR1 SGHAT and CDR2 FQNNGV. CDR3 length: 15 amino acids. The CDR3 protein is CASSFGGSNTGELFF. CDR3 coding DNA: TGTGCCAGCAGCTTCGGGGGCTCGAACACCGGGGAGCTGTTTTTT.

The chain links TRBV6-5 to TRBJ1-5; D ambiguous. Germline loops: CDR1 MNHEY, CDR2 SVGAGI. The CDR3 sequence is 15 residues long. V lost 6 bases and J lost 7, with 19 bases in between. The CDR3 protein is CASSPPGVGNQPQHF. The DNA for the CDR3 is TGTGCCAGCAGCCCCCCCGGAGTGGGTAACCAGCCCCAGCATTTT.

The CDR3 sequence is CASPGLVGPKNIQYF. DNA of the CDR3: TGTGCCAGCCCCGGGCTAGTGGGTCCCAAAAACATTCAGTACTTC. The chain uses TRBV21-1 and TRBJ2-4. TRBV21-1 is marked as a pseudogene. There are 15 residues in the CDR3.

The V call is TRBV7-9, the J call TRBJ1-5, with D possibly matching TRBD1 (6 bases). Trimming took off 5 bases at V and 4 bases at J, with 12 bases between the two ends. The CDR3 is made up of 14 amino acids. Germline V gene lookup returns CDR1 SEHNR and CDR2 FQNEAQ (reference sequence). The CDR3 nucleotides read TGTGCCAGCAGCCCAGGACAGTATAATCAGCCCCAGCATTTT. Protein product: CASSPGQYNQPQHF.

V gene TRBV5-1 combines with J gene TRBJ2-2; D is uncertain. Looked up from germline, CDR1 is SGHRS and CDR2 is YFSETQ. This CDR3 spans 13 amino acids. With 2 bases removed from V and 7 bases from J, the gap between germline ends came to 9 bases. CDR3 DNA: TGCGCCAGCAGCTTCGGCCGGAACGGGGAGCTGTTTTTT. The encoded protein is CASSFGRNGELFF.

The genes are TRBV29-1 and TRBJ1-2, with D possibly being TRBD1 (5 bases). The CDR3 is made up of 12 amino acids. Trimming cost V 7 bases and J 1 base, with 10 bases left between them. Per germline, CDR1 SQVTM and CDR2 ANQGSEA. In DNA, the CDR3 is TGCAGCGCACGGGGCAGTAACTATGGCTACACCTTC. This gives the protein CSARGSNYGYTF. The full variable domain, with the rest looked up from reference TRBV29-1 and TRBJ1-2, is SAVISQKPSRDICQRGTSLTIQCQVDSQVTMMFWYRQQPGQSLTLIATANQGSEATYESGFVIDKFPISRPNLTFSTLTVSNMSPEDSSIYLCSARGSNYGYTFGSGTRLTVV.

This clone has only one observation. V gene TRBV9 combines with J gene TRBJ1-3, with D perhaps matching TRBD1 (6 bases). Germline CDR1 reads SGDLS; CDR2 reads YYNGEE. The CDR3 consists of 15 residues. Deletions cut 0 bases from V and 4 bases from J, with 11 bases between. The CDR3 nucleotides read TGTGCCAGCAGCGTAGCCCCAGGGGCAGGAAACACCATATATTTT. It translates to CASSVAPGAGNTIYF.

The rearrangement links TRBV7-9 to TRBJ1-5; no clear D. The V gene's germline CDR1 is SEHNR and CDR2 FQNEAQ (reference sequence). With 3 bases removed from V and 7 bases from J, the gap between germline ends came to 13 bases. This CDR3 contains 14 residues. CDR3 DNA: TGTGCCAGCAGCTTGGATCTGGGGTTACAGCCCCAGCATTTT. Encoded protein: CASSLDLGLQPQHF.

The rearrangement uses TRBV10-3 and TRBJ2-1; D possibly uses TRBD1 or TRBD2 (6 bases each). Germline V gives CDR1 ENHRY, CDR2 SYGVKD. CDR3 size: 15 residues. The V end was cut by 9 bases, the J end by 2 bases, with 17 bases between. In nucleotides, the CDR3 is TGTGCCATAAGCCCGAGGGGGGATACCTACAATGAGCAGTTCTTC. Translating it yields CAISPRGDTYNEQFF.

The chain links TRBV7-6 to TRBJ2-7; 8 nucleotides line up with TRBD1. The CDR3 runs to 15 residues. Looked up from germline, CDR1 is SGHVS and CDR2 is FNYEAQ. J gave up 5 bases and V 5 bases, and 11 bases lay outside the gene matches. This chain's CDR3 is CASSRGTGIPNEQYF. CDR3 sequence (DNA): TGTGCCAGCAGCCGCGGGACAGGTATCCCCAACGAGCAGTACTTC.

This clone has just a few counts. The chain's CDR3 is CASSRTSAVGEQYF. CDR3 DNA sequence: TGTGCCAGCAGCCGGACTAGCGCGGTGGGCGAGCAGTACTTC. The V and J genes are TRBV7-6 and TRBJ2-7; TRBD2 aligns across 9 bases. This CDR3 spans 14 amino acids. V dropped 5 bases and J dropped 6; count of bases not matched to a gene: 8. Germline V gene lookup returns CDR1 SGHVS and CDR2 FNYEAQ.

V gene TRBV12-5 combines with J gene TRBJ1-1; TRBD1 matches at 11 bases. CDR1 is LGHNT, CDR2 FRNRAP, per germline. After removal of 3 bases from V and 2 bases from J, the junction contained 2 bases not matched to a gene. This CDR3 has 15 residues. The CDR3 nucleotides are TGTGCTAGTGGTTTTGGACAGGGGGCTAACACTGAAGCTTTCTTT. It specifies CASGFGQGANTEAFF.

The V and J genes are TRBV5-8 and TRBJ2-7; TRBD1 aligns across 8 bases. The germline V gene encodes CDR1 SGHTS and CDR2 YDEGEE. With 5 bases clipped from V and 3 bases from J, the junction kept 4 bases outside the gene matches. This CDR3 region has 13 residues. CDR3 sequence: CASSPTGGYEQYF. The CDR3 nucleotides read TGTGCCAGCAGTCCCACAGGGGGCTACGAGCAGTACTTC.

A single count supports this clone. The gene calls are TRBV7-9 and TRBJ2-1; maybe TRBD1 (5 bases). The V gene's germline CDR1 is SEHNR and CDR2 FQNEAQ (reference sequence). The CDR3 runs 16 residues. V was cut by 7 bases and J by 5 bases, with 21 bases left in between. CDR3 DNA sequence: TGTGCCAGCAACTCTAGGGGCGGAAATAACAACAATGAGCAGTTCTTC. Its translation: CASNSRGGNNNNEQFF. The full variable domain, its missing parts supplied by reference TRBV7-9 and TRBJ2-1, is DTGVSQNPRHKITKRGQNVTFRCDPISEHNRLYWYRQTLGQGPEFLTYFQNEAQLEKSRLLSDRFSAERPKGSFSTLEIQRTEQGDSAMYLCASNSRGGNNNNEQFFGPGTRLTVL.

In this sample, this clone turned up once. The chain carries TRBV9 and TRBJ1-6; 7 nucleotides align to TRBD1. The CDR3 has 15 residues. J gave up 6 bases and V 4 bases, and 7 bases lay outside the gene matches. CDR1 is SGDLS and CDR2 is YYNGEE in the germline V gene. CDR3 region: CASSFRQGRNSPLHF. CDR3 sequence (DNA): TGTGCCAGCAGCTTCCGACAGGGACGTAATTCACCCCTCCACTTT.

The rearrangement joins TRBV18 to TRBJ1-1; 8 positions match TRBD1. This CDR3 has 18 amino acids. V lost 2 bases, J lost 1 base, and 12 bases stayed unmatched. Germline values: CDR1 KGHSH, CDR2 LQKENI. The CDR3 region is CASSPFLGQGGRNTEAFF. CDR3 nucleotides: TGTGCCAGCTCACCATTCCTCGGACAGGGCGGGAGGAACACTGAAGCTTTCTTT.

The chain is built from TRBV14 and TRBJ1-4; TRBD1 agrees at 10 bases. In germline, CDR1 is SGHDN, CDR2 FVKESK. The CDR3 sequence is 15 residues long. Trimming cost V 4 bases and J 7 bases; bases outside gene matches: 6. The CDR3 DNA reads as TGTGCCAGCAGCCCCCGACAGGGGGCTCTTGAAAAACTGTTTTTT. The encoded protein is CASSPRQGALEKLFF.

V and J are TRBV10-3 and TRBJ1-5; D gene ambiguous. The CDR3 covers 13 residues. V lost 11 bases to trimming and J lost 1 base, with 12 bases between them. Germline CDR1 is ENHRY and CDR2 is SYGVKD. CDR3 sequence (DNA): TGTGCCTCCTCGCTGGAGAGCAATCAGCCCCAGCATTTT. This gives the protein CASSLESNQPQHF.

The chain joins TRBV5-6 to TRBJ1-2; no firm D call. The germline V gene has CDR1 SGHDT and CDR2 YYEEEE. Trimming pared 0 bases from V and 4 bases from J, leaving 7 bases between. This CDR3 has 13 amino acids. This CDR3 reads CASSLGGLYGYTF. The CDR3 bases are TGTGCCAGCAGCTTGGGCGGGCTCTATGGCTACACCTTC.

The V and J genes are TRBV7-8 and TRBJ1-4; D perhaps matches TRBD1 (5 bases). The CDR3 is 15 amino acids. Germline V gene sequence: CDR1 SGHVS, CDR2 FQNEAQ. Trimming removed 5 bases from V and 3 bases from J, with 13 bases in between. CDR3 sequence: CASSLLGGSNEKLFF. The CDR3, as DNA: TGTGCCAGCAGCCTTCTTGGGGGGTCTAATGAAAAACTGTTTTTT.

This clone showed up just once. V is TRBV6-5 and J is TRBJ2-1, with 9 bases matching TRBD2. Germline-derived CDR1 and CDR2 are MNHEY and SVGAGI. V shed 6 bases, J shed 4 bases, and the junction held 4 bases outside the gene matches. CDR3 length equals 14 residues. This CDR3 is CASRSAGGYNEQFF. For the CDR3, the DNA is TGTGCCAGCAGGTCTGCGGGAGGGTACAATGAGCAGTTCTTC.

This chain connects TRBV23-1 to TRBJ1-1, with 9 bases lining up with TRBD1. TRBV23-1 is an ORF; its function is uncertain. J lost 3 bases, V lost 5 bases, and 1 base had no gene match. There are 13 residues in the CDR3. The CDR3 nucleotides are TGCGCCAGCAGTAACAGGGGGCACACTGAAGCTTTCTTT. Translating it yields CASSNRGHTEAFF.

V gene TRBV5-1 combines with J gene TRBJ2-1; the match to TRBD1 covers 12 bases. CDR1 and CDR2 (germline): SGHRS, YFSETQ. The CDR3 covers 15 residues. With V trimmed by 0 bases and J by 12 bases, 7 bases remained unmatched. The chain's CDR3 is CASSLDGTGGAGQFF. For the CDR3, the DNA is TGCGCCAGCAGCTTGGATGGGACAGGGGGCGCCGGGCAGTTCTTC.

This chain uses TRBV30 with TRBJ1-2; tentative D call: TRBD1 (5 bases). The germline V gene encodes CDR1 GTSNPN and CDR2 SVGIG (reference sequence). The CDR3 extends over 11 amino acids. The V end was cut by 5 bases, the J end by 4 bases, with 8 bases between. The CDR3 is CAWRDGYGYTF. The CDR3 nucleotides are TGTGCCTGGCGGGACGGCTATGGCTACACCTTC.

The chain recombines TRBV6-5 with TRBJ1-2; possible D gene TRBD1, 5 bases. The CDR3 length is 15 residues. With 5 bases removed from V and 4 bases from J, the gap between germline ends came to 17 bases. The V gene's germline CDR1 is MNHEY and CDR2 SVGAGI. CDR3: CASSKNPDTSYGYTF. The CDR3 DNA reads TGTGCCAGCAGTAAAAATCCGGACACGAGCTATGGCTACACCTTC.

The chain links TRBV27 to TRBJ2-1, with 9 bases identical to TRBD2. The V segment lost 0 bases and the J segment 4 bases; nucleotides outside the gene matches: 4. The length of the CDR3 is 16 residues. Germline-derived CDR1 and CDR2 are MNHEY and SMNVEV (reference sequence). The CDR3 is CASSLSRGREYNEQFF. The CDR3 DNA reads as TGTGCCAGCAGTTTATCTCGCGGGAGGGAATACAATGAGCAGTTCTTC.

This clone was detected once. This chain links TRBV28 with TRBJ2-3, with a possible D match to TRBD2 (5 bases). CDR3 length equals 15 residues. Germline CDR1 and CDR2: MDHEN and SYDVKM. Trimming stripped 5 bases from V and 2 bases from J, with 14 bases between. CDR3 protein: CASSPPGLVTDTQYF. CDR3 bases: TGTGCCAGCAGTCCCCCAGGACTTGTCACAGATACGCAGTATTTT.